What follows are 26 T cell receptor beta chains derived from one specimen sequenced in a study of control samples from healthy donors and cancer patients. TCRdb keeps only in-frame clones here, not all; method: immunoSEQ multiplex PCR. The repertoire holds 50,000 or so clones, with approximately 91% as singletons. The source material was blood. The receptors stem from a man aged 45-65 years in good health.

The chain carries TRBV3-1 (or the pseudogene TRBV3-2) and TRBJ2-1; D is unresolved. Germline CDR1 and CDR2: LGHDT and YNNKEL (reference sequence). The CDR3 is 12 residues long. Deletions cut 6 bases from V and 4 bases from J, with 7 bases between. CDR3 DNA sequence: TGTGCCAGCAGAGGCTTATACAATGAGCAGTTCTTC. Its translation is CASRGLYNEQFF.

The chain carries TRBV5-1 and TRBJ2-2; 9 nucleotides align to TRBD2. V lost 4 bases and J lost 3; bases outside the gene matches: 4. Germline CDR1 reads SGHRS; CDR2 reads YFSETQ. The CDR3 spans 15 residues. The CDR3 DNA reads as TGCGCCAGCAGCCGAGCGGGAGGTTACACCGGGGAGCTGTTTTTT. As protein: CASSRAGGYTGELFF.

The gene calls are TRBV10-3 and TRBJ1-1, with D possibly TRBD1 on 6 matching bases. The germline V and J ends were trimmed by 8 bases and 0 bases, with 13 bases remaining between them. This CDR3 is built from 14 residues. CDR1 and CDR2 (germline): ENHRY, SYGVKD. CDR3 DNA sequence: TGTGCCATCCAGAGACAGGAGTTGAACACTGAAGCTTTCTTT. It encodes CAIQRQELNTEAFF.

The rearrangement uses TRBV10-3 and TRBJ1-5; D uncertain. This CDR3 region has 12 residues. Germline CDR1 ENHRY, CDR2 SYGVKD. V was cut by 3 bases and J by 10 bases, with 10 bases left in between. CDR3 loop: CAISDPAAPQHF. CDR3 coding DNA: TGTGCCATCAGTGACCCGGCTGCCCCCCAGCATTTT.

CDR3 region: CASSSQGPEQYF. DNA of the CDR3: TGTGCCAGCAGTTCACAGGGTCCCGAGCAGTACTTC. The J gene is TRBJ2-7, the V gene TRBV28, with D possibly being TRBD1 (6 bases). Germline V gene data show CDR1 as MDHEN and CDR2 as SYDVKM. This CDR3 is built from 12 residues. Trimming stripped 4 bases from V and 6 bases from J, with 10 bases between.

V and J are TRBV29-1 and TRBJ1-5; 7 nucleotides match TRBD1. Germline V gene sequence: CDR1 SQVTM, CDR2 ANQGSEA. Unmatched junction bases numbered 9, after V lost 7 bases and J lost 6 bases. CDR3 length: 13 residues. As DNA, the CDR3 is TGCAGCGGAACACAGGGGCAGGGTCAGCCCCAGCATTTT. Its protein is CSGTQGQGQPQHF.

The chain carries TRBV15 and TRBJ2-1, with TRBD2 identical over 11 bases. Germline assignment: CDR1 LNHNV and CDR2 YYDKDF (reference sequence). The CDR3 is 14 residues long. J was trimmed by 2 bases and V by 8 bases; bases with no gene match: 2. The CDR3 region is CATGLAGTYNEQFF. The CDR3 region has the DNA TGTGCCACCGGACTAGCGGGTACCTACAATGAGCAGTTCTTC.

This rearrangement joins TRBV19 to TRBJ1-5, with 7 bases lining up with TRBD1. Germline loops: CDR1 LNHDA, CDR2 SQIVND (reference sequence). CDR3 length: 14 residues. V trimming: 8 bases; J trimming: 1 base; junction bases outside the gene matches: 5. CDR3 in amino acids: CASRQGASNQPQHF. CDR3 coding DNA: TGTGCCAGTCGACAGGGAGCAAGCAATCAGCCCCAGCATTTT.

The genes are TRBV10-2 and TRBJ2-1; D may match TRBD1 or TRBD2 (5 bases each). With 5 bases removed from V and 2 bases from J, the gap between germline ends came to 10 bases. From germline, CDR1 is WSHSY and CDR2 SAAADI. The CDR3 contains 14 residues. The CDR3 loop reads CASSQGRTYNEQFF. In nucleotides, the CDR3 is TGCGCCAGCAGTCAGGGACGGACCTACAATGAGCAGTTCTTC.

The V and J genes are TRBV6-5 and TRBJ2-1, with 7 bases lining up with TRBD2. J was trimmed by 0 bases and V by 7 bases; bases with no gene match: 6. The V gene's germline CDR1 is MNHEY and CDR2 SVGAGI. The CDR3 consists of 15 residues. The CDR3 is CASIAGLSSYNEQFF. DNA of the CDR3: TGTGCCAGCATTGCGGGACTAAGCTCCTACAATGAGCAGTTCTTC.

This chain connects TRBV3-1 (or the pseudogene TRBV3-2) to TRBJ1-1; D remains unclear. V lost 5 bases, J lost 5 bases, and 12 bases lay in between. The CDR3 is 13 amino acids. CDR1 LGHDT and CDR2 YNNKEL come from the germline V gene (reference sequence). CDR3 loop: CASSSRTVTEAFF. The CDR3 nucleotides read TGTGCCAGCAGCTCCCGGACTGTTACTGAAGCTTTCTTT.

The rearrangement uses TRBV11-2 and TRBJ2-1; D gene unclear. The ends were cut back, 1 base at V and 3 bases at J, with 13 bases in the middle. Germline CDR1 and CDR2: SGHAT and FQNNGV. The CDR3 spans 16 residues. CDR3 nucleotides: TGTGCCAGCAGCTTAGGGGTCAGAGTTCACTACAATGAGCAGTTCTTC. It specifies CASSLGVRVHYNEQFF.

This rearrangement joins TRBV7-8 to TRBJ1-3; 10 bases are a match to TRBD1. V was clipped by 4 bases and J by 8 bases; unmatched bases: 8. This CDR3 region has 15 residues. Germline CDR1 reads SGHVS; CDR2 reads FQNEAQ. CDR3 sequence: CASSSLTGGWYTIYF. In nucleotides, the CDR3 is TGTGCCAGCAGCTCCCTGACAGGGGGCTGGTACACCATATATTTT.

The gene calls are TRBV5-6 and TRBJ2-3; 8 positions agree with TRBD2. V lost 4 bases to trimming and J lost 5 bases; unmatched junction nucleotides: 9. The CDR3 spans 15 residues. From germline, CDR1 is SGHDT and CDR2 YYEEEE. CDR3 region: CASSHQRECLDTQYF. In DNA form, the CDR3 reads TGTGCCAGCAGCCACCAGCGGGAGTGTCTAGATACGCAGTATTTT.

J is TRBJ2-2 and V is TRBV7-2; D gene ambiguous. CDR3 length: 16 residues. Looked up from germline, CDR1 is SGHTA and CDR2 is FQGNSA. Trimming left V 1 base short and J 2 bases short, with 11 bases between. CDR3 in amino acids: CASSLVGGYNTGELFF. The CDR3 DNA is TGTGCCAGCAGCTTAGTGGGCGGATACAACACCGGGGAGCTGTTTTTT.

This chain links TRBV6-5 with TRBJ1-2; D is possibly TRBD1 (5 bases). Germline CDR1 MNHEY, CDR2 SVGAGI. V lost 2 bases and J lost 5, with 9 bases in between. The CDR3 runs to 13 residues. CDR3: CASSYGREYGYTF. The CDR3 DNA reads TGTGCCAGCAGTTACGGCAGGGAATATGGCTACACCTTC.

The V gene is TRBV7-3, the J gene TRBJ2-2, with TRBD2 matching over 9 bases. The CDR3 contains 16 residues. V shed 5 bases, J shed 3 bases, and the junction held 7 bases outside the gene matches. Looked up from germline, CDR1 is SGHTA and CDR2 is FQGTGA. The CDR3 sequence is CASSPLAGTDTGELFF. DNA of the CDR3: TGTGCCAGCAGCCCCCTAGCGGGAACCGACACCGGGGAGCTGTTTTTT.

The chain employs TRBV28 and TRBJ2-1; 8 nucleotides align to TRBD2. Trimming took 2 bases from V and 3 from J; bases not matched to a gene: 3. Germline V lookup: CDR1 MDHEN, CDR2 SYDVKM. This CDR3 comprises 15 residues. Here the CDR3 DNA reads TGTGCCAGCAGTTTAGCGGGAGGATACTACAATGAGCAGTTCTTC. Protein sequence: CASSLAGGYYNEQFF. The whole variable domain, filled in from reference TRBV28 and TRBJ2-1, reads DVKVTQSSRYLVKRTGEKVFLECVQDMDHENMFWYRQDPGLGLRLIYFSYDVKMKEKGDIPEGYSVSREKKERFSLILESASTNQTSMYLCASSLAGGYYNEQFFGPGTRLTVL.

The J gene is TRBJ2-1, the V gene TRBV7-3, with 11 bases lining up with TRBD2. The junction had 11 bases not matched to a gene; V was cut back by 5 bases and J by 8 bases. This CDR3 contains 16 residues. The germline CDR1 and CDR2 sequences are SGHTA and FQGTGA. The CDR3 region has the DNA TGTGCCAGCAGCCCCCAAACTAGCGGGAGTATCGATGAGCAGTTCTTC. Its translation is CASSPQTSGSIDEQFF.

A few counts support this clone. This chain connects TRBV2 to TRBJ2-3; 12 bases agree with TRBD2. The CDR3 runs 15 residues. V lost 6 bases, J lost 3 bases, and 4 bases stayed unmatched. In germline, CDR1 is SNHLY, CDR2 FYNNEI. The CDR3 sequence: CASRGLAGKTDTQYF. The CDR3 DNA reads TGTGCCAGCAGAGGACTAGCGGGAAAAACAGATACGCAGTATTTT.

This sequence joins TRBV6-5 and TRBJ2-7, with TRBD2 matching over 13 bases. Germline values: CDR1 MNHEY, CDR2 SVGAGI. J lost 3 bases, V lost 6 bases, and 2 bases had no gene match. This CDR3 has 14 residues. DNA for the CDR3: TGTGCCAGCAGGGGACTAGCGGGGTACTACGAGCAGTACTTC. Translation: CASRGLAGYYEQYF.

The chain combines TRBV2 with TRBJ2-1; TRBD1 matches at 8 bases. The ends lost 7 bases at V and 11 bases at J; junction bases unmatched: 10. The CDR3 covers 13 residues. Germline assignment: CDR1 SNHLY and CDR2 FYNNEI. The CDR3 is CASIGAGGTQQFF. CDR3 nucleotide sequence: TGTGCCAGCATAGGGGCAGGGGGCACGCAGCAGTTCTTC.

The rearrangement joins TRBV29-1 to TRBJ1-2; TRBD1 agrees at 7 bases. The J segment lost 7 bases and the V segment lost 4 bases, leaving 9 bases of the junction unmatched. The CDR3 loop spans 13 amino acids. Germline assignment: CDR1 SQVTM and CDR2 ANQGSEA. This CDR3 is CSVAGQGVGGYTF. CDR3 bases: TGCAGCGTTGCGGGGCAGGGGGTTGGTGGCTACACCTTC.

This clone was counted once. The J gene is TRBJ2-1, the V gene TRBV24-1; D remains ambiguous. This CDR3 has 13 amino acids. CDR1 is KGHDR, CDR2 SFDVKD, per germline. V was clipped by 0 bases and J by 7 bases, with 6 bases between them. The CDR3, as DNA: TGTGCCACCAGTGATTTGCACGAGAATGAGCAGTTCTTC. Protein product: CATSDLHENEQFF.

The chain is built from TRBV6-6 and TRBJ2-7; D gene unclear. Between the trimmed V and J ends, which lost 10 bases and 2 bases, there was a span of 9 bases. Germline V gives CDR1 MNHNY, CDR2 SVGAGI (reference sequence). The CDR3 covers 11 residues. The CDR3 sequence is CATSTTYEQYF. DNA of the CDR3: TGTGCCACTTCGACGACCTACGAGCAGTACTTC.

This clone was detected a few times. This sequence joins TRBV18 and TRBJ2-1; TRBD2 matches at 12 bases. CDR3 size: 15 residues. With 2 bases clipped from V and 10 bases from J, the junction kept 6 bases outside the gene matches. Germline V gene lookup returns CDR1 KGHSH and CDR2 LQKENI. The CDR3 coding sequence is TGTGCCAGCTCACCAGAGACTAGCGGGAGTGGAGAGCAGTTCTTC. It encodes CASSPETSGSGEQFF.